These 10 T cell receptor beta chains were sequenced from one sample in a study of shared clonotypes between healthy human individuals. TCRdb keeps only in-frame clones here, not all; method: immunoSEQ multiplex PCR. Of 85,000 to 100,000 clones in the sample, 60% to 70% were seen once. Sequenced: memory CD8+ T cells sorted from blood. Noted subset: CD45RO+ cells pooled with CCR7-negative TemRA cells. The source of these receptors is a man aged 25-45 years in good health.

This clone has only a few counts. The chain employs TRBV5-1 and TRBJ1-4, with 9 bases aligning to TRBD1. Germline V gene lookup returns CDR1 SGHRS and CDR2 YFSETQ. With V trimmed by 1 base and J by 6 bases, 4 bases remained unmatched. The length of the CDR3 is 15 residues. CDR3 nucleotides: TGCGCCAGCAGCTTGAACACAGGGGGCGATGAAAAACTGTTTTTT. This gives the protein CASSLNTGGDEKLFF.

This chain connects TRBV11-2 to TRBJ2-1, with unresolved D. V lost 3 bases to trimming and J lost 4 bases, with 16 bases between them. The length of the CDR3 is 16 residues. Germline loops: CDR1 SGHAT, CDR2 FQNNGV. CDR3 in DNA: TGTGCCAGCAGCTTGTTTGGGGTTGCGGTGTACAATGAGCAGTTCTTC. It encodes CASSLFGVAVYNEQFF.

This clone was counted a few times. The chain uses TRBV5-1 and TRBJ2-3; possible D gene TRBD2, 5 bases. The germline gives CDR1 SGHRS, CDR2 YFSETQ. CDR3 length: 15 residues. Trimming stripped 3 bases from V and 6 bases from J, with 17 bases between. As DNA, the CDR3 is TGCGCCAGCAGCTCTACCCGGGGTACGGGGGATACGCAGTATTTT. It encodes CASSSTRGTGDTQYF.

The chain joins TRBV25-1 to TRBJ2-5; maybe TRBD1 (7 bases). The ends were cut back, 6 bases at V and 2 bases at J, with 16 bases in the middle. The CDR3 loop spans 15 amino acids. Germline assignment: CDR1 MGHDK and CDR2 SYGVNS. The chain's CDR3 is CASRSRGAPQETQYF. The DNA of the CDR3 is TGTGCCAGCAGAAGCAGGGGGGCCCCGCAAGAGACCCAGTACTTC.

J is TRBJ2-1 and V is TRBV5-1; 8 bases align to TRBD2. CDR1 is SGHRS, CDR2 YFSETQ, per germline. Trimming took 3 bases from V and 6 from J; bases not matched to a gene: 14. This CDR3 spans 17 amino acids. CDR3: CASSSRPGLVITNEQFF. In DNA, the CDR3 is TGCGCCAGCAGCTCAAGACCGGGACTAGTAATTACCAATGAGCAGTTCTTC. Filled out from reference TRBV5-1 and TRBJ2-1, the complete variable domain reads KAGVTQTPRYLIKTRGQQVTLSCSPISGHRSVSWYQQTPGQGLQFLFEYFSETQRNKGNFPGRFSGRQFSNSRSEMNVSTLELGDSALYLCASSSRPGLVITNEQFFGPGTRLTVL.

The chain carries TRBV11-2 and TRBJ2-3; tentatively, D is TRBD1 or TRBD2 (5 bases each). Germline-derived CDR1 and CDR2 are SGHAT and FQNNGV. V dropped 3 bases and J dropped 4 bases, with 8 bases sitting between them. The CDR3 covers 13 residues. CDR3 DNA: TGTGCCAGCAGCTTCCCGGGGCCAGATACGCAGTATTTT. It codes for CASSFPGPDTQYF.

The gene calls are TRBV11-1 and TRBJ2-3; TRBD2 aligns across 9 bases. J was trimmed by 2 bases and V by 5 bases; bases with no gene match: 8. The germline CDR1 and CDR2 sequences are SGHAT and FQDESV (reference sequence). There are 16 residues in the CDR3. The DNA for the CDR3 is TGTGCCAGCAGCCCAGCGGGGGGTTGGATCACAGATACGCAGTATTTT. This codes for CASSPAGGWITDTQYF. Drawing the rest from reference TRBV11-1 and TRBJ2-3, the complete variable domain is EAEVAQSPRYKITEKSQAVAFWCDPISGHATLYWYRQILGQGPELLVQFQDESVVDDSQLPKDRFSAERLKGVDSTLKIQPAELGDSAMYLCASSPAGGWITDTQYFGPGTRLTVL.

The chain has TRBV19 and TRBJ2-5; 14 bases agree with TRBD2. Germline V gene lookup returns CDR1 LNHDA and CDR2 SQIVND (reference sequence). The trim removed 4 bases at V and 5 bases at J, leaving 6 bases unmatched. The CDR3 consists of 16 residues. The CDR3 loop is CASSRTGTSGSETQYF. The CDR3 DNA is TGTGCCAGTAGTAGAACCGGGACTAGCGGGAGCGAGACCCAGTACTTC. Drawing the rest from reference TRBV19 and TRBJ2-5, the complete variable domain is DGGITQSPKYLFRKEGQNVTLSCEQNLNHDAMYWYRQDPGQGLRLIYYSQIVNDFQKGDIAEGYSVSREKKESFPLTVTSAQKNPTAFYLCASSRTGTSGSETQYFGPGTRLLVL.

The chain carries TRBV4-1 and TRBJ2-1; TRBD2 matches at 9 bases. Germline V lookup: CDR1 MGHRA, CDR2 YSYEKL. J lost 1 base, V lost 1 base, and 5 bases had no gene match. The CDR3 runs 17 residues. In DNA form, the CDR3 reads TGCGCCAGCAGCCAAGGTAGCGGGAGTTTTTCCTACAATGAGCAGTTCTTC. It is translated as CASSQGSGSFSYNEQFF.

The V and J genes are TRBV18 and TRBJ2-5, with D possibly TRBD1 on 6 matching bases. The CDR3 is 14 residues long. Deletions cut 1 base from V and 4 bases from J, with 10 bases between. Germline loops: CDR1 KGHSH, CDR2 LQKENI. The CDR3 sequence: CASSPLQGAETQYF. The CDR3 region has the DNA TGTGCCAGCTCACCACTACAGGGTGCAGAGACCCAGTACTTC.